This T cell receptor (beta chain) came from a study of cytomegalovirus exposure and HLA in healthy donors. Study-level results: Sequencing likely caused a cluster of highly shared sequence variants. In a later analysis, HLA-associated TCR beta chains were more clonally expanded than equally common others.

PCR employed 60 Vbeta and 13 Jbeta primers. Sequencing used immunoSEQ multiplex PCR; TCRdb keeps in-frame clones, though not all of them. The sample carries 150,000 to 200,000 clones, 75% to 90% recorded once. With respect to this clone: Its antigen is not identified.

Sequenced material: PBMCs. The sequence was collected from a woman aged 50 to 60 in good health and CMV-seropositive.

This chain's CDR3 is CASSRKDRGRVIGYTF. The DNA for the CDR3 is TGTGCCAGCAGCCGAAAGGACAGGGGGCGCGTTATTGGCTACACCTTC. The chain recombines TRBV5-6 with TRBJ1-2; 11 positions agree with TRBD1. This CDR3 is 16 amino acids long. V trimming: 4 bases; J trimming: 7 bases; junction bases outside the gene matches: 12. Per the germline V gene, CDR1 is SGHDT and CDR2 is YYEEEE.